These 16 T cell receptor beta chains share one sample of origin, sequenced in a study of identical twins. TCRdb reprocessed the 5' RACE reads via MiXCR and lists one record per CDR3 protein. The profile shows hundreds of thousands of distinct CDR3 sequences, about 7.1% of them singletons. This sample was also put to use in a study of yellow fever vaccine responses in identical twins.

The specimen sequenced was PBMCs. Every receptor here comes from a woman younger than 35 in good health.

This clonotype was detected many times. The chain employs TRBV12-3 or TRBV12-4 and TRBJ1-2; TRBD1 agrees at 9 bases. V was pared by 6 bases and J by 2 bases, with 7 bases of the junction left unmatched. The CDR3 length is 15 residues. CDR3 DNA: TGTGCCAGCAGACTAGGACAGGGGCAGAACTATGGCTACACCTTC. As protein: CASRLGQGQNYGYTF.

The rearrangement joins TRBV5-1 to TRBJ2-3, with TRBD2 matching 8 bases. This CDR3 is 16 amino acids long. Germline trimming cut 4 bases from V and 4 bases from J; bases unmatched to any gene: 11. CDR1 is SGHRS, CDR2 YFSETQ, per germline. The CDR3 sequence is CASSRGSSGAADTQYF. CDR3 coding DNA: TGCGCCAGCAGCCGGGGAAGTAGCGGGGCCGCAGATACGCAGTATTTT. The variable domain in full, with the rest retrieved from reference TRBV5-1 and TRBJ2-3, is KAGVTQTPRYLIKTRGQQVTLSCSPISGHRSVSWYQQTPGQGLQFLFEYFSETQRNKGNFPGRFSGRQFSNSRSEMNVSTLELGDSALYLCASSRGSSGAADTQYFGPGTRLTVL.

This clonotype was found a few times. The chain recombines TRBV15 with TRBJ2-7, with 8 bases matching TRBD2. Trimming at V came to 5 bases and at J to 3 bases, leaving 9 bases not matched to a gene. The CDR3 totals 15 residues. Germline V gene lookup returns CDR1 LNHNV and CDR2 YYDKDF (reference sequence). The CDR3 loop is CATSERGTSGYEQYF. The CDR3 DNA is TGTGCCACCAGCGAGAGGGGGACTAGTGGCTACGAGCAGTACTTC.

There are a few counts of this clonotype. V and J are TRBV25-1 and TRBJ2-1, with D uncertain. The CDR3 covers 12 residues. Germline V gene data show CDR1 as MGHDK and CDR2 as SYGVNS. V was cut by 6 bases and J by 7 bases, with 10 bases left in between. The CDR3 bases are TGTGCCAGCAGAACCAGAGTTAATGAGCAGTTCTTC. It is translated as CASRTRVNEQFF.

At least ten counts were recorded for this clonotype. This rearrangement joins TRBV11-2 to TRBJ2-1, with 8 bases fitting TRBD2. Trimming cost V 1 base and J 4 bases; bases outside gene matches: 9. The CDR3 is 17 residues long. CDR1 SGHAT and CDR2 FQNNGV come from the germline V gene. CDR3 residues: CASSLVGAGTRYNEQFF. CDR3 nucleotides: TGTGCCAGCAGCTTAGTAGGGGCCGGGACTAGGTACAATGAGCAGTTCTTC.

This clonotype occurred many times. The CDR3 sequence is CASSQDRGANVLTF. Written as DNA, the CDR3 is TGTGCCAGCAGCCAAGATCGTGGGGCCAACGTCCTGACTTTC. The chain is built from TRBV14 and TRBJ2-6; D uncertain. Germline V lookup: CDR1 SGHDN, CDR2 FVKESK. CDR3 length equals 14 residues. V was trimmed by 0 bases and J by 3 bases, leaving 3 bases between them.

At least ten counts were recorded for this clonotype. V usage is TRBV10-2 and J usage is TRBJ1-2; D ambiguous. Germline loops: CDR1 WSHSY, CDR2 SAAADI. Deletions cut 6 bases from V and 6 bases from J, with 17 bases between. The CDR3 consists of 14 residues. CDR3 amino acids: CASSRGLTSDGYTF. The CDR3 nucleotides read TGCGCCAGCAGCCGGGGTCTCACCTCGGATGGCTACACCTTC.

This clonotype was detected only a few times. The J gene is TRBJ1-1, the V gene TRBV12-3 or TRBV12-4; 10 bases are a match to TRBD1. With V trimmed by 6 bases and J by 0 bases, 7 bases remained unmatched. The CDR3 extends over 16 amino acids. CDR3 bases: TGTGCCAGCAGACTGGGACAGGGGCTCATGAACACTGAAGCTTTCTTT. It yields the protein CASRLGQGLMNTEAFF.

The chain is built from TRBV27 and TRBJ1-5; possible D gene TRBD1, 5 bases. V lost 6 bases and J lost 2, with 14 bases in between. The CDR3 totals 15 residues. CDR1 is MNHEY, CDR2 SMNVEV, per germline (reference sequence). This CDR3 reads CASRRQGSGNQPQHF. The CDR3 DNA reads TGTGCCAGCAGACGCCAGGGATCAGGCAATCAGCCCCAGCATTTT.

This clonotype came up a few times. The chain recombines TRBV15 with TRBJ1-3; no clear D. The germline V gene has CDR1 LNHNV and CDR2 YYDKDF (reference sequence). The CDR3 is 16 amino acids. The germline V and J ends were trimmed by 0 bases and 1 base, with 10 bases remaining between them. DNA of the CDR3: TGTGCCACCAGCAGAGATGGCAGTATTTCTGGAAACACCATATATTTT. Its protein is CATSRDGSISGNTIYF.

Ten or more counts support this clonotype. V usage is TRBV12-3 or TRBV12-4 and J usage is TRBJ1-2; D is ambiguous. This CDR3 is built from 12 residues. Deletions cut 8 bases from V and 0 bases from J, with 7 bases between. CDR3 residues: CASLLTNYGYTF. Written as DNA, the CDR3 is TGTGCCAGCCTCCTGACTAACTATGGCTACACCTTC.

This clonotype was seen ten or more times. The genes are TRBV5-1 and TRBJ2-3; TRBD2 aligns across 7 bases. The V segment lost 1 base and the J segment 7 bases; nucleotides outside the gene matches: 15. The CDR3 extends over 17 amino acids. Germline CDR1 is SGHRS and CDR2 is YFSETQ. This chain's CDR3 is CASSLQTSDPNPHTQYF. The DNA for the CDR3 is TGCGCCAGCAGCTTGCAAACTAGCGATCCTAACCCACATACGCAGTATTTT.

This clonotype was counted many times. The chain uses TRBV5-1 and TRBJ2-2; 7 positions agree with TRBD2. Per the germline V gene, CDR1 is SGHRS and CDR2 is YFSETQ. The ends lost 4 bases at V and 5 bases at J; junction bases unmatched: 8. The CDR3 sequence is 15 residues long. CDR3 sequence reads: CASSRREPQTGELFF. The CDR3, as DNA: TGCGCCAGCAGCCGGCGGGAGCCTCAAACCGGGGAGCTGTTTTTT.

This rearrangement joins TRBV15 to TRBJ2-7, with TRBD1 identical over 7 bases. This CDR3 has 14 residues. The germline gives CDR1 LNHNV, CDR2 YYDKDF (reference sequence). The trim removed 3 bases at V and 7 bases at J, leaving 9 bases unmatched. CDR3 residues: CATSRTGTSVEQYF. The CDR3 DNA reads as TGTGCCACCAGCAGGACAGGGACCTCGGTGGAGCAGTACTTC.

There are many counts of this clonotype. The rearrangement joins TRBV10-3 to TRBJ2-7, with 7 bases matching TRBD1. Trimming removed 0 bases from V and 5 bases from J; junction bases left unmatched: 7. CDR3 length: 15 residues. Germline-derived CDR1 and CDR2 are ENHRY and SYGVKD. CDR3 in DNA: TGTGCCATCAGTGAGTCTGAGACAGGGAGTAACGAGCAGTACGTC. It codes for CAISESETGSNEQYV.

This clonotype occurred many times. The chain employs TRBV6-2 or TRBV6-3 and TRBJ2-1; D gene ambiguous. The CDR3 covers 16 residues. Germline CDR1 is MNHEY and CDR2 is SVGEGT. Trimming took off 6 bases at V and 3 bases at J, with 18 bases between the two ends. The DNA for the CDR3 is TGTGCCAGCAGGCCGACGGGCCAAGGGAACTACAATGAGCAGTTCTTC. It encodes CASRPTGQGNYNEQFF.